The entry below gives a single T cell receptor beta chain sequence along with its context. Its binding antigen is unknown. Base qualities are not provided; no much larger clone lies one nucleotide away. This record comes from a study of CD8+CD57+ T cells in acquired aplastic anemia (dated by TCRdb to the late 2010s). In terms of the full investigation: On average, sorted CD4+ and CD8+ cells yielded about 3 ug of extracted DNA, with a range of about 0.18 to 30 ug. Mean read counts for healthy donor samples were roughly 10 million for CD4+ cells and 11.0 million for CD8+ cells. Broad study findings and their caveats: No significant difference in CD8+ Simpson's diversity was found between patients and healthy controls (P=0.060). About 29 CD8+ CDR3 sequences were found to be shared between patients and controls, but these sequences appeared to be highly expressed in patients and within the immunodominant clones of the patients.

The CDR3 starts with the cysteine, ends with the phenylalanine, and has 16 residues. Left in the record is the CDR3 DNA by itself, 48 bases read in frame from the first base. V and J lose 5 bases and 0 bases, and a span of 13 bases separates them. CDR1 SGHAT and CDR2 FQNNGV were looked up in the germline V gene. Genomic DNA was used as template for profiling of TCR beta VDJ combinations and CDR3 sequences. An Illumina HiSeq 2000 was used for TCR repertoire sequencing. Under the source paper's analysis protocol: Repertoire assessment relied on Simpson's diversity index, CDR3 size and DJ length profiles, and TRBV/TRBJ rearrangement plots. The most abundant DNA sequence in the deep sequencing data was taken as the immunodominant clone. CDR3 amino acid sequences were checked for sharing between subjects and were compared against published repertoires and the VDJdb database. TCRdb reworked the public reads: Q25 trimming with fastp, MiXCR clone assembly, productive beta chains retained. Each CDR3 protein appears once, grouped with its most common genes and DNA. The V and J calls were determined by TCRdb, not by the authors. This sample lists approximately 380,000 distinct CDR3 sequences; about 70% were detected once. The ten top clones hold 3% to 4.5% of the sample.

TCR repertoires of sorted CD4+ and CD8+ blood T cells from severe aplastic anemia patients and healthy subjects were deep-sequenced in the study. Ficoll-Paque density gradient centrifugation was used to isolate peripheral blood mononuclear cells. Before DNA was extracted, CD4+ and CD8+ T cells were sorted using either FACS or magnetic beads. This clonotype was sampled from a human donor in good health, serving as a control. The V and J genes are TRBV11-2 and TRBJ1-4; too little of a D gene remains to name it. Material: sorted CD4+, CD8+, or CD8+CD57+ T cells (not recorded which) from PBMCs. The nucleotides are TGTGCCAGCAGCCCCCAAAGTAGCGCAACTAATGAAAAACTGTTTTTT. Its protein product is CASSPQSSATNEKLFF.